One and the same sample provided the 28 T cell receptor beta chains below, sequenced in a study of blood T cell repertoires in COVID-19. Profiled with immunoSEQ multiplex PCR; TCRdb holds only in-frame clones, not every one. The top ten hold under 4.5% of the sample, which has over 110,000 clones, 70% to 85% seen once. Sequencing was carried out using peripheral blood. The receptors come from a man in his fifties or sixties with acute or convalescent COVID-19.

V gene TRBV7-2 combines with J gene TRBJ1-1, with TRBD1 matching 12 bases. Germline CDR1 reads SGHTA; CDR2 reads FQGNSA. This CDR3 contains 17 residues. Trimming at V came to 1 base and at J to 4 bases, leaving 7 bases not matched to a gene. The CDR3 reads CASSLGGQGARGTEAFF. For the CDR3, the DNA is TGTGCCAGCAGCTTAGGGGGACAGGGGGCGAGGGGCACTGAAGCTTTCTTT.

The chain couples TRBV5-6 to TRBJ1-1; 8 bases are shared with TRBD1. This CDR3 is built from 15 residues. V gave up 0 bases and J gave up 5 bases; unmatched junction bases: 6. Per germline, CDR1 SGHDT and CDR2 YYEEEE. The CDR3 reads CASSLVRGQGTEAFF. The CDR3 DNA reads as TGTGCCAGCAGCTTGGTCAGGGGGCAGGGAACTGAAGCTTTCTTT. The full variable domain, its missing parts supplied by reference TRBV5-6 and TRBJ1-1, is DAGVTQSPTHLIKTRGQQVTLRCSPKSGHDTVSWYQQALGQGPQFIFQYYEEEERQRGNFPDRFSGHQFPNYSSELNVNALLLGDSALYLCASSLVRGQGTEAFFGQGTRLTVV.

V is TRBV9 and J is TRBJ2-3, with TRBD2 matching 12 bases. Germline values: CDR1 SGDLS, CDR2 YYNGEE. This CDR3 is built from 17 residues. The V segment lost 0 bases and the J segment 5 bases; nucleotides outside the gene matches: 7. The DNA of the CDR3 is TGTGCCAGCAGCGTAGCTACTAGCGGGAGGTATAAAGATACGCAGTATTTT. Protein sequence: CASSVATSGRYKDTQYF.

This rearrangement joins TRBV28 to TRBJ1-2; 10 bases map to TRBD1. J was trimmed by 1 base and V by 5 bases; bases with no gene match: 1. The CDR3 is 14 residues long. CDR1 is MDHEN and CDR2 is SYDVKM in the germline V gene. CDR3 amino acids: CASSRTGGNYGYTF. The CDR3 DNA reads TGTGCCAGCAGTCGGACAGGGGGTAACTATGGCTACACCTTC.

V gene TRBV4-3 combines with J gene TRBJ1-2, with unresolved D. Deletions cut 2 bases from V and 8 bases from J, with 18 bases between. The CDR3 extends over 15 amino acids. CDR1 LGHNA and CDR2 YSLEER come from the germline V gene. In nucleotides, the CDR3 is TGCGCCAGCAGCCAACTAGACGGAGGGATAGGAGGCTACACCTTC. Amino acids: CASSQLDGGIGGYTF.

The chain carries TRBV6-5 and TRBJ2-3; 8 bases align to TRBD2. J lost 2 bases, V lost 5 bases, and 6 bases had no gene match. Germline CDR1 MNHEY, CDR2 SVGAGI. This CDR3 has 15 residues. CDR3 nucleotides: TGTGCCAGCAGTAGCGGGGGTCTAGTCACAGATACGCAGTATTTT. Translating it yields CASSSGGLVTDTQYF.

The rearrangement links TRBV10-3 to TRBJ2-1, with 9 bases identical to TRBD1. The CDR3 is 16 amino acids. V lost 5 bases, J lost 0 bases, and 5 bases stayed unmatched. Germline loops: CDR1 ENHRY, CDR2 SYGVKD. The CDR3 DNA follows: TGTGCCATCAGTTGGACAGGGGACAGCTCCTACAATGAGCAGTTCTTC. As protein: CAISWTGDSSYNEQFF.

The chain combines TRBV7-2 with TRBJ1-2, with D unresolved. Germline loops: CDR1 SGHTA, CDR2 FQGNSA. CDR3 size: 14 residues. Deletions cut 4 bases from V and 3 bases from J, with 12 bases between. The CDR3 region has the DNA TGTGCCAGCAGCTCGGGAGGTGGTTACTATGGCTACACCTTC. Its protein product is CASSSGGGYYGYTF. Full variable domain (outside the CDR3, taken from reference TRBV7-2 and TRBJ1-2): GAGVSQSPSNKVTEKGKDVELRCDPISGHTALYWYRQSLGQGLEFLIYFQGNSAPDKSGLPSDRFSAERTGGSVSTLTIQRTQQEDSAVYLCASSSGGGYYGYTFGSGTRLTVV.

This chain joins TRBV6-5 and TRBJ2-7; 9 bases agree with TRBD1. Trimming at V came to 1 base and at J to 1 base, leaving 5 bases not matched to a gene. Germline CDR1 reads MNHEY; CDR2 reads SVGAGI. The CDR3 has 16 amino acids. The CDR3 here is CASSYYGTGISYEQYF. DNA for the CDR3: TGTGCCAGCAGTTACTATGGGACAGGGATTTCCTACGAGCAGTACTTC.

This clone was counted ten times or more. The V and J genes are TRBV3-1 (or the pseudogene TRBV3-2) and TRBJ1-5; D unclear. V was clipped by 5 bases and J by 4 bases, with 12 bases between them. Germline CDR1 is LGHDT and CDR2 is YNNKEL (reference sequence). The CDR3 length is 14 residues. The CDR3 DNA reads TGTGCCAGCAGCGCTGACAAGTCGAATCAGCCCCAGCATTTT. Translated, it gives CASSADKSNQPQHF.

The chain has TRBV30 and TRBJ1-4; D is perhaps TRBD1 (6 bases). Germline V gene data show CDR1 as GTSNPN and CDR2 as SVGIG (reference sequence). CDR3 size: 11 residues. Trimming took 5 bases from V and 5 from J, leaving 6 bases between them. The CDR3 loop is CAWGQNEKLFF. The DNA for the CDR3 is TGTGCCTGGGGACAGAATGAAAAACTGTTTTTT.

The chain carries TRBV24-1 and TRBJ1-2; 8 nucleotides align to TRBD1. With V trimmed by 2 bases and J by 7 bases, 20 bases remained unmatched. There are 19 residues in the CDR3. Germline lookup yields CDR1 KGHDR and CDR2 SFDVKD. The CDR3 coding sequence is TGTGCCACCAGTGATTCACCGGGTTCGACAGGGGACAGGTCGTTTGGCTACACCTTC. Protein product: CATSDSPGSTGDRSFGYTF.

This clone occurred a few times. This sequence joins TRBV6-5 and TRBJ1-1; a weak D match, TRBD1 (6 bases). With 6 bases removed from V and 5 bases from J, the gap between germline ends came to 19 bases. The CDR3 is 15 amino acids. Germline CDR1 is MNHEY and CDR2 is SVGAGI. As DNA, the CDR3 is TGTGCCAGCAGCCCCGCGGGGGGGGCAGGGACTGAAGCTTTCTTT. Translating it yields CASSPAGGAGTEAFF.

This clone appeared once. The DNA of the CDR3 is TGTGCCAGCAGTTCAAGGCAGGGGGCTTCACCCCTCCACTTT. It codes for CASSSRQGASPLHF. This sequence joins TRBV6-5 and TRBJ1-6, with TRBD1 matching 8 bases. CDR3 length: 14 residues. The ends lost 4 bases at V and 9 bases at J; junction bases unmatched: 5. Germline V CDR1 and CDR2: MNHEY, SVGAGI.

This chain connects TRBV28 to TRBJ1-5; unclear D gene. Germline V gene data show CDR1 as MDHEN and CDR2 as SYDVKM. V lost 6 bases and J 5 bases, leaving 11 bases between the germline ends. This CDR3 comprises 13 residues. CDR3 sequence (DNA): TGTGCCAGCAGCCCCCTAGGAGATCAGCCCCAGCATTTT. This sequence encodes CASSPLGDQPQHF.

The rearrangement joins TRBV3-1 (or the pseudogene TRBV3-2) to TRBJ2-4; tentative D call: TRBD1 (6 bases). V was cut by 4 bases and J by 6 bases, with 16 bases left in between. Germline lookup yields CDR1 LGHDT and CDR2 YNNKEL (reference sequence). The CDR3 sequence is 15 residues long. The CDR3 protein is CASSREQGSRNIQYF. The CDR3 coding sequence is TGTGCCAGCAGCCGAGAACAGGGTAGTAGAAACATTCAGTACTTC.

The chain uses TRBV6-2 or TRBV6-3 and TRBJ2-7, with unresolved D. The V end lost 3 bases, the J end lost 3 bases, and 9 bases lay between the germline ends. CDR1 is MNHEY, CDR2 SVGEGT, per germline. The CDR3 totals 13 residues. The CDR3 bases are TGTGCCAGCAGTTATCCTGGCGGCTACGAGCAGTACTTC. Translated: CASSYPGGYEQYF.

The rearrangement uses TRBV29-1 and TRBJ2-2; possible D gene TRBD1, 7 bases. CDR3 length: 14 amino acids. V gave up 4 bases and J gave up 1 base, with 10 bases separating them. Germline-derived CDR1 and CDR2 are SQVTM and ANQGSEA. In nucleotides, the CDR3 is TGCAGCGTTGGCGGGACAGTGAACACCGGGGAGCTGTTTTTT. Its translation: CSVGGTVNTGELFF.

The V call is TRBV5-1, the J call TRBJ2-3; the match to TRBD2 covers 10 bases. With 4 bases clipped from V and 4 bases from J, the junction kept 6 bases outside the gene matches. The germline V gene encodes CDR1 SGHRS and CDR2 YFSETQ. The CDR3 covers 15 residues. DNA of the CDR3: TGCGCCAGCAGCACCGGGACTAGCGTTTCAGATACGCAGTATTTT. Its protein product is CASSTGTSVSDTQYF.

V is TRBV24-1 and J is TRBJ2-1, with D perhaps matching TRBD1 (7 bases). From germline, CDR1 is KGHDR and CDR2 SFDVKD. Trimming pared 8 bases from V and 8 bases from J, leaving 15 bases between. The CDR3 loop spans 13 amino acids. The CDR3 DNA reads as TGTGCCACCACCGCAGGGGGGCGGGATGAGCAGTTCTTC. Translating it yields CATTAGGRDEQFF.

The chain recombines TRBV20-1 with TRBJ2-5, with TRBD2 matching over 12 bases. The CDR3 runs to 16 residues. Per germline, CDR1 DFQATT and CDR2 SNEGSKA (reference sequence). Trimming cost V 3 bases and J 5 bases; bases outside gene matches: 10. The CDR3 DNA reads TGCAGTGCTAGTCTAGCGGGAGGGCCTGGCGGGGAGACCCAGTACTTC. It is translated as CSASLAGGPGGETQYF.

This clone was picked up one time. The chain has TRBV10-3 and TRBJ1-1; 11 positions match TRBD1. Germline V gives CDR1 ENHRY, CDR2 SYGVKD. This CDR3 is 16 amino acids long. The junction had 6 bases not matched to a gene; V was cut back by 6 bases and J by 0 bases. The CDR3 DNA follows: TGTGCCATCAGAGCCGGGACAGGGGGGATGAACACTGAAGCTTTCTTT. Its translation is CAIRAGTGGMNTEAFF.

This clone was recorded many times. The chain carries TRBV28 and TRBJ2-2; 7 bases are a match to TRBD2. Germline V gene lookup returns CDR1 MDHEN and CDR2 SYDVKM. The CDR3 covers 15 residues. V was clipped by 2 bases and J by 6 bases; unmatched bases: 6. Here the CDR3 reads CASSLTGGSAGELFF. The CDR3 DNA reads as TGTGCCAGCAGTTTAACGGGAGGTAGCGCCGGGGAGCTGTTTTTT.

This rearrangement joins TRBV6-5 to TRBJ1-2; 7 bases are a match to TRBD1. The CDR3 is 11 amino acids. J gave up 6 bases and V 8 bases, and 3 bases lay outside the gene matches. The germline CDR1 and CDR2 sequences are MNHEY and SVGAGI. CDR3 sequence: CASGRGNGYTF. The CDR3, as DNA: TGTGCCAGCGGCAGGGGGAATGGCTACACCTTC.

The chain has TRBV27 and TRBJ1-6; unclear D gene. Trimming took 2 bases from V and 8 from J, leaving 13 bases between them. Per the germline V gene, CDR1 is MNHEY and CDR2 is SMNVEV (reference sequence). The CDR3 loop spans 15 amino acids. CDR3: CASSLRGSRDSPLHF. In DNA, the CDR3 is TGTGCCAGCAGTTTAAGAGGGTCCCGGGATTCACCCCTCCACTTT.

This clone was observed a handful of times. The rearrangement links TRBV5-8 to TRBJ1-5; D uncertain. V was pared by 1 base and J by 9 bases, with 5 bases between. The germline V gene encodes CDR1 SGHTS and CDR2 YDEGEE. This CDR3 has 11 residues. This chain's CDR3 is CASSLYPPQHF. In nucleotides, the CDR3 is TGTGCCAGCAGCTTGTATCCGCCCCAGCATTTT.

The chain employs TRBV9 and TRBJ1-6, with 7 bases identical to TRBD1. The CDR3 runs to 16 residues. With 0 bases clipped from V and 8 bases from J, the junction kept 8 bases outside the gene matches. The germline gives CDR1 SGDLS, CDR2 YYNGEE. The DNA of the CDR3 is TGTGCCAGCAGCGTAGGAATCGGACAGGAGCATTCACCCCTCCACTTT. Protein: CASSVGIGQEHSPLHF.

The chain is built from TRBV19 and TRBJ1-6; 10 positions agree with TRBD1. The germline V gene encodes CDR1 LNHDA and CDR2 SQIVND (reference sequence). The J segment lost 3 bases and the V segment lost 10 bases, leaving 3 bases of the junction unmatched. The CDR3 is 14 residues long. CDR3 loop: CATGDRGYNSPLHF. The CDR3, as DNA: TGTGCCACTGGGGACAGGGGCTATAATTCACCCCTCCACTTT.